Listed below are T cell receptor beta chains from one sample, sequenced in a study of OX40 agonist ivuxolimab in advanced cancers. The table came from immunoSEQ multiplex PCR; TCRdb's copy has only in-frame clones and leaves some out. The table lists tens of thousands of clones, over 85% of them singletons, with approximately 18% in the top ten. Source: CD4+ or CD8+ T cells sorted from blood, taken in a trial of the OX40 agonist ivuxolimab. These receptors were collected from an adult with an advanced solid tumor such as melanoma, head and neck, liver or kidney cancer. CDR3s include the opening cysteine and the closing phenylalanine or tryptophan. Fields, in order: V gene, clone size, J gene, D gene, CDR3 protein, CDR3 DNA. D genes are given only for firm matches. The size field is filled for only some rows; it gives once, few, many or a size class.

v_call: TRBV7-9
clone_size: .
j_call: TRBJ2-5
d_call: .
cdr3_aa: CASSLSAGQETQYF
cdr3_nt: TGTGCCAGCAGCTTATCAGCGGGCCAAGAGACCCAGTACTTC

v_call: TRBV9
clone_size: .
j_call: TRBJ2-1
d_call: .
cdr3_aa: CASSVGGYEQFF
cdr3_nt: TGTGCCAGCAGCGTAGGTGGTTATGAGCAGTTCTTC

v_call: TRBV19
clone_size: .
j_call: TRBJ2-7
d_call: .
cdr3_aa: CASSMGGVYEQYF
cdr3_nt: TGTGCCAGTAGTATGGGTGGGGTCTACGAGCAGTACTTC

v_call: TRBV6-5
clone_size: .
j_call: TRBJ1-1
d_call: .
cdr3_aa: CASSYLGGVNTEAFF
cdr3_nt: TGTGCCAGCAGTTACTTGGGAGGCGTGAACACTGAAGCTTTCTTT

v_call: TRBV5-6
clone_size: .
j_call: TRBJ2-7
d_call: TRBD1
cdr3_aa: CASTLDREYEQYF
cdr3_nt: TGTGCCAGCACCCTCGACAGGGAGTACGAGCAGTACTTC

v_call: TRBV6-6
clone_size: .
j_call: TRBJ2-2
d_call: .
cdr3_aa: CASSWLSNTGELFF
cdr3_nt: TGTGCCAGCAGTTGGCTTTCGAACACCGGGGAGCTGTTTTTT

v_call: TRBV4-3
clone_size: .
j_call: TRBJ2-3
d_call: .
cdr3_aa: CASSQDGEADTQYF
cdr3_nt: TGCGCCAGCAGCCAAGATGGCGAAGCAGATACGCAGTATTTT

v_call: TRBV5-6
clone_size: .
j_call: TRBJ2-7
d_call: .
cdr3_aa: CASSLTQEQYF
cdr3_nt: TGTGCCAGCAGCCTTACTCAGGAGCAGTACTTC

v_call: TRBV28
clone_size: once
j_call: TRBJ2-7
d_call: .
cdr3_aa: CASSFYSPMIPKTYEQYF
cdr3_nt: TGTGCCAGCAGTTTTTACAGCCCCATGATCCCTAAAACCTACGAGCAGTACTTC

v_call: TRBV4-3
clone_size: .
j_call: TRBJ2-1
d_call: TRBD2
cdr3_aa: CASSQDEGIAGGHEQFF
cdr3_nt: TGCGCCAGCAGCCAAGATGAAGGAATAGCGGGAGGACATGAGCAGTTCTTC

v_call: TRBV5-6
clone_size: .
j_call: TRBJ2-7
d_call: TRBD1
cdr3_aa: CASSGDSFYEQYF
cdr3_nt: TGTGCCAGCAGCGGGGACAGCTTCTACGAGCAGTACTTC

v_call: TRBV28
clone_size: .
j_call: TRBJ2-3
d_call: TRBD2
cdr3_aa: CASTLGLAADRDTQYF
cdr3_nt: TGTGCCAGCACCCTTGGGCTAGCGGCCGATCGGGATACGCAGTATTTT